This TCR beta chain was recovered during a study of cytomegalovirus exposure and HLA in healthy donors. Per germline, CDR1 SGHNT and CDR2 YENEEA. J gave up 5 bases and V 1 base, and 2 bases lay outside the gene matches. This CDR3 comprises 15 residues. Study-wide results and caveats: When a later analysis compared HLA-associated TCR beta chains with equally common others, the HLA-associated chains turned out to be more clonally expanded and to have lower generation probabilities.

As concerns this clone: Its cognate antigen is unknown.

The PCR was carried out with 60 Vbeta primers and 13 Jbeta primers. The table came from immunoSEQ multiplex PCR; TCRdb's copy has only in-frame clones and leaves some out. The data show 95,000 to 130,000 clones, around 60% seen once. The origin of this receptor is a woman aged 40 to 55 in good health and CMV-seropositive. The sequencing input was PBMCs. The J gene is TRBJ2-2, the V gene TRBV11-3, with TRBD2 identical over 9 bases. CDR3 coding DNA: TGTGCCAGCAGCTTAGGGCTAGCGGGGACCGGGGAGCTGTTTTTT. This translates into CASSLGLAGTGELFF.